This TCR beta chain was captured by sequencing in a study of graft-versus-host responses after intestinal transplantation (dated by TCRdb to the early 2020s). Regarding the complete study: Multivisceral, liver-intestinal, or isolated intestinal transplants were received by the recipients. Every recipient was given anti-thymocyte globulin induction, followed by around three years of maintenance tacrolimus and steroids. Bulk TCR-beta CDR3 sequencing was used to track graft-versus-host and host-versus-graft alloreactive T cell clones in the graft, circulation and bone marrow after intestinal transplantation. To identify alloreactive clones, pre-transplant mixed lymphocyte reaction products were sequenced and then compared with unstimulated pre-transplant donor and recipient T cells. The cohort enrolled 20 to 30 intestinal transplant recipients, one of whom was a retransplant, and 3 patients without pretransplant specimens were excluded. A peak of at least 4% donor T cells among recipient peripheral blood mononuclear cells was the definition used for donor T cell macrochimerism. Rather than going through the commercial service, samples from a few later patients were sequenced in-house on an Illumina MiSeq and processed with MiXCR. Findings and caveats that apply to the study as a whole: Peak levels of circulating GvH clones were associated with declines in HvG clones early after transplant. GvH clones were found in recipient bone marrow, and some of the GvH clones appeared earlier in ileal mucosa or blood, which is consistent with an intestinal mucosal origin. Conclusions were limited by the relatively low number and heterogeneity of intestinal transplant patients. Patients with donor T cell macrochimerism had high GvH to HvG T cell clonal ratios in their allografts.

Blood samples were collected up to 4 times in the first month after transplant and then at least monthly when available. The library was built by means of the immunoSEQ multiplex PCR assay. Adaptive Biotechnologies carried out high-throughput TCR-beta CDR3 sequencing of genomic DNA for most patients. Processing in the source paper ran as follows. Adaptive's ImmunoSEQ software was the source of the TCR sequencing data for 15 to 20 patients, while three other patients were processed with MiXCR and VDJtools. CDR3 nucleotide sequences shared between donor and recipient were removed because their origin could not be assigned. To be classed as alloreactive, a clone needed at least 2-fold expansion over unstimulated cells and a minimum CFSE-low frequency of 0.002% (template counts) or 0.001% (read counts). Clones detected in sequenced pre-transplant spleen, lymph node, or MLR CFSE-low populations of the donor or recipient were defined as mappable. The cumulative frequency of alloreactive clones was calculated as a percentage of all sequences, weighted by copy number. TCRdb holds this immuneACCESS table with in-frame rearrangements only. Some clones are missing; in checked studies, unresolved V genes explain under half, and the rest has no known cause. Clone size and the V and J calls come from that table; the DNA yielded D and trimming. A total of about 25,000 clones appear in this sample, approximately 93% of them only once. The top ten clonotypes cover 0.53% of the sample.

V and J lose 6 bases and 6 bases, and a span of 5 bases separates them. The CDR3 holds 10 amino acids from the cysteine to the phenylalanine. Just CDR3 DNA is preserved here, 30 bases in frame from base 1. CDR1 LGHNT and CDR2 FRNRAP are derived from the germline V gene. Regarding this clone: Its antigen remains undetermined. No base qualities exist here, and no much larger clone lies one base off it.

The rearrangement combines TRBV12-5 with TRBJ1-1; the D segment cannot be called with confidence. This specimen consisted of PBMCs, obtained 18 days after transplant. The TCR comes from a human patient who received an intestinal transplant, so some T cells may come from the graft donor. CDR3 sequence: CASGWPEAFF. Here is the DNA: TGTGCTAGTGGCTGGCCTGAAGCTTTCTTT.